This is a list of T cell receptor beta chains from one sample in a study of T cells in Graves' hyperthyroidism and ophthalmopathy. TCRdb reanalysed the multiplex PCR reads using MiXCR and keeps one entry per CDR3 protein. The sample lists around 250,000 distinct CDR3 sequences; approximately 25% were seen once. The sequenced sample was blood. Receptors originate from a woman in her 40s with Graves' ophthalmopathy. Both conserved end residues are part of each CDR3. The order of the fields is D gene, V gene, clone size, J gene, CDR3 protein, CDR3 DNA. The D gene is left open where the match is weak. The listing skips clone size in some rows; elsewhere it reads once, few, many or a size class.

D: TRBD1
V: TRBV30
size: -
J: TRBJ1-3
CDR3: CAWRHRGPRNTIYF
DNA: TGTGCCTGGAGGCACAGGGGGCCCAGAAACACCATATATTTT

D: -
V: TRBV29-1
size: many
J: TRBJ2-2
CDR3: CSVDGLGDVGELFF
DNA: TGCAGCGTTGATGGGCTAGGGGATGTCGGGGAGCTGTTTTTT

D: -
V: TRBV19
size: many
J: TRBJ1-1
CDR3: CASSPPGGTEAFF
DNA: TGTGCCAGTAGTCCCCCCGGCGGAACAGAAGCTTTCTTT

D: -
V: TRBV28
size: many
J: TRBJ2-7
CDR3: CASSHSRGRYEQYF
DNA: TGTGCCAGCAGTCACTCCCGAGGGAGATACGAGCAGTACTTC

D: -
V: TRBV4-1
size: many
J: TRBJ2-7
CDR3: CASSQVGGGALSYEQYF
DNA: TGCGCCAGCAGCCAAGTTGGTGGGGGGGCCCTCTCCTACGAGCAGTACTTC

D: -
V: TRBV6-5
size: -
J: TRBJ2-7
CDR3: CASSYGGGTPSYEQYF
DNA: TGTGCCAGCAGTTACGGGGGGGGGACACCCTCCTACGAGCAGTACTTC

D: -
V: TRBV3-1
size: many
J: TRBJ2-5
CDR3: CASSQVRQRETQYF
DNA: TGTGCCAGCAGCCAAGTTCGGCAGAGGGAGACCCAGTACTTC

D: -
V: TRBV2
size: -
J: TRBJ1-1
CDR3: CASRTDGGNTEAFF
DNA: TGTGCCAGCAGGACGGACGGGGGAAACACTGAAGCTTTCTTT

D: TRBD1
V: TRBV6-5
size: many
J: TRBJ2-7
CDR3: CASLGTGSFHEQYF
DNA: TGTGCCAGCTTGGGGACAGGGTCTTTCCACGAGCAGTACTTC

D: TRBD1
V: TRBV12-3/TRBV12-4
size: many
J: TRBJ2-2
CDR3: CASSLQGAGELFF
DNA: TGTGCCAGCAGTTTACAGGGGGCCGGGGAGCTGTTTTTT

D: -
V: TRBV28
size: few
J: TRBJ2-5
CDR3: CASSAQGERETQYF
DNA: TGTGCCAGCAGTGCACAGGGAGAGAGGGAGACCCAGTACTTC

D: -
V: TRBV11-2
size: few
J: TRBJ2-2
CDR3: CASSLYSYTGELFF
DNA: TGTGCCAGCAGTCTCTATTCGTACACCGGGGAGCTGTTTTTT

D: TRBD1
V: TRBV20-1
size: -
J: TRBJ2-7
CDR3: CSARTGSIHEQYF
DNA: TGCAGTGCTAGGACAGGGAGTATCCACGAGCAGTACTTC

D: -
V: TRBV7-2
size: -
J: TRBJ2-7
CDR3: CASSPGEGHNEQYF
DNA: TGTGCCAGCAGCCCCGGCGAGGGGCACAACGAGCAGTACTTC

D: -
V: TRBV20-1
size: many
J: TRBJ2-5
CDR3: CSAGDPGPQETQYF
DNA: TGCAGTGCGGGGGACCCCGGGCCCCAAGAGACCCAGTACTTC

D: TRBD1
V: TRBV11-2
size: many
J: TRBJ1-2
CDR3: CASSPSQGVYGYTF
DNA: TGTGCCAGCAGCCCTAGTCAGGGGGTCTATGGCTACACCTTC

D: -
V: TRBV6-2/TRBV6-3
size: many
J: TRBJ2-3
CDR3: CASRDPGRVGDTQYF
DNA: TGTGCCAGCAGAGATCCGGGACGCGTCGGAGATACGCAGTATTTT

D: -
V: TRBV29-1
size: many
J: TRBJ2-6
CDR3: CSVGEGTGSVGANVLTF
DNA: TGCAGCGTGGGGGAGGGGACAGGTTCCGTTGGGGCCAACGTCCTGACTTTC

D: -
V: TRBV7-8
size: -
J: TRBJ2-5
CDR3: CASSSVWGETQYF
DNA: TGTGCCAGCAGCTCGGTCTGGGGAGAGACCCAGTACTTC

D: TRBD1
V: TRBV29-1
size: -
J: TRBJ2-2
CDR3: CSVSGTGYTGELFF
DNA: TGCAGCGTTTCCGGGACAGGGTACACCGGGGAGCTGTTTTTT

D: -
V: TRBV7-8
size: many
J: TRBJ1-3
CDR3: CASSPNNMAGNTIYF
DNA: TGTGCCAGCAGCCCCAACAATATGGCTGGAAACACCATATATTTT